The rows below give T cell receptor beta chains drawn from one sample of a study of long-term antiretroviral therapy in people with HIV. The protocol was immunoSEQ multiplex PCR, while the TCRdb copy is restricted to in-frame clones and leaves out a portion. The sample has 20,000 to 30,000 clones, around 84% seen once; the top ten hold 8.5% to 10%. This sample comprised unsorted PBMCs, obtained 2.3 years after starting antiretroviral therapy. All receptors come from a man aged 40-50 years with HIV. Each CDR3 is given with its conserved first and last residue. The D gene is left open where the match is weak.

j_gene: TRBJ2-2
v_gene: TRBV11-2
d_gene: NA
CDR3nt: TGTGCCAGCAGCCCAAGGGGGGACACCGGGGAGCTGTTTTTT
CDR3aa: CASSPRGDTGELFF

j_gene: TRBJ1-4
v_gene: TRBV7-9
d_gene: TRBD1
CDR3nt: TGTGCCAGCAGCTCTTCCGGGACAGGAAATGAAAAACTGTTTTTT
CDR3aa: CASSSSGTGNEKLFF

j_gene: TRBJ2-3
v_gene: TRBV19
d_gene: TRBD2
CDR3nt: TGTGCCAGTAGCCCCTGGCGGGAGTTGGGCACAGATACGCAGTATTTT
CDR3aa: CASSPWRELGTDTQYF

j_gene: TRBJ2-5
v_gene: TRBV7-9
d_gene: NA
CDR3nt: TGTGCCAGCAGCTTAAAGGCCGCGGGAGAGACCCAGTACTTC
CDR3aa: CASSLKAAGETQYF

j_gene: TRBJ2-1
v_gene: TRBV5-5
d_gene: NA
CDR3nt: TGTGCCAGCAGCAAGGAGGGGATTACTCAGTTCTTC
CDR3aa: CASSKEGITQFF

j_gene: TRBJ1-1
v_gene: TRBV5-4
d_gene: TRBD1
CDR3nt: TGTGCCAGCGCATCGGGACAGGGGGGGTACACTGAAGCTTTCTTT
CDR3aa: CASASGQGGYTEAFF

j_gene: TRBJ2-7
v_gene: TRBV5-1
d_gene: NA
CDR3nt: TGCGCCAGCAGCGCCTTTTCCGTTTCCCACGAGCAGTACTTC
CDR3aa: CASSAFSVSHEQYF

j_gene: TRBJ2-3
v_gene: TRBV29-1
d_gene: TRBD2
CDR3nt: TGCAGCGCTTTGACTAGCGGGGCACCTAATACGCAGTATTTT
CDR3aa: CSALTSGAPNTQYF

j_gene: TRBJ2-6
v_gene: TRBV7-9
d_gene: TRBD1
CDR3nt: TGTGCCAGCAGCTCCTTCCGGGACAGGGGGCCAGGGGCCAACGTCCTGACTTTC
CDR3aa: CASSSFRDRGPGANVLTF

j_gene: TRBJ1-1
v_gene: TRBV5-6
d_gene: NA
CDR3nt: TGTGCCAGCAGCTTGAGCCCTCCCGGGGTGAACACTGAAGCTTTCTTT
CDR3aa: CASSLSPPGVNTEAFF